Each of the 27 T cell receptor beta chains below was sequenced from the same sample in a study of T cell responses to AZD1222 COVID-19 vaccine. TCRdb's table, derived via immunoSEQ multiplex PCR, lists solely in-frame clones and lacks some. The sample contains fewer than 70,000 clones, roughly 80% of which appear only once. The material sequenced was peripheral blood, taken 28 days after the second AZD1222 dose. The receptor source for this set is an adult who received the AZD1222 COVID-19 vaccine.

The chain combines TRBV6-5 with TRBJ1-4, with unresolved D. The V gene's germline CDR1 is MNHEY and CDR2 SVGAGI. This CDR3 has 13 residues. Trimming took 6 bases from V and 3 from J, leaving 8 bases between them. The CDR3 DNA is TGTGCCAGCAGCCCCGAGGCTAATGAAAAACTGTTTTTT. Its translation: CASSPEANEKLFF.

The rearrangement joins TRBV7-3 to TRBJ2-2, with 11 bases aligning to TRBD1. With V trimmed by 2 bases and J by 5 bases, 4 bases remained unmatched. CDR3 length: 16 residues. CDR1 and CDR2 from the germline V gene are SGHTA and FQGTGA. The CDR3 protein is CASSLGQGAGTGELFF. CDR3 DNA sequence: TGTGCCAGCAGCTTAGGACAGGGGGCAGGAACCGGGGAGCTGTTTTTT. The entire variable domain, with the rest obtained from reference TRBV7-3 and TRBJ2-2, is as follows: GAGVSQTPSNKVTEKGKYVELRCDPISGHTALYWYRQSLGQGPEFLIYFQGTGAADDSGLPNDRFFAVRPEGSVSTLKIQRTERGDSAVYLCASSLGQGAGTGELFFGEGSRLTVL.

V usage is TRBV11-3 and J usage is TRBJ1-4; D not certain. V was clipped by 9 bases and J by 4 bases, with 12 bases between them. CDR1 SGHNT and CDR2 YENEEA come from the germline V gene. CDR3 length: 13 amino acids. This CDR3 is CASCSAGNEKLFF. The CDR3 nucleotides read TGTGCCAGTTGTTCTGCTGGTAATGAAAAACTGTTTTTT.

The rearrangement joins TRBV6-2 or TRBV6-3 to TRBJ1-1, with D perhaps TRBD1 (6 bases). The CDR3 has 13 amino acids. The V end was cut by 5 bases, the J end by 8 bases, with 15 bases between. Germline V gene lookup returns CDR1 MNHEY and CDR2 SVGEGT. CDR3: CASSPYSTGEAFF. The CDR3 DNA reads TGTGCCAGCAGTCCGTATTCGACAGGCGAAGCTTTCTTT.

V usage is TRBV19 and J usage is TRBJ1-1; D not resolved. Germline CDR1 LNHDA, CDR2 SQIVND (reference sequence). Trimming removed 3 bases at V and 6 bases at J, with 8 bases between. This CDR3 has 12 residues. CDR3 in amino acids: CASSISASEAFF. CDR3 nucleotides: TGTGCCAGTAGTATTTCGGCCTCTGAAGCTTTCTTT.

The chain has TRBV10-3 and TRBJ2-7; 7 bases are shared with TRBD1. The trim removed 6 bases at V and 0 bases at J, leaving 8 bases unmatched. Germline V gene sequence: CDR1 ENHRY, CDR2 SYGVKD. This CDR3 has 15 amino acids. CDR3 sequence: CAISEGTVASYEQYF. The CDR3 DNA is TGTGCCATCAGCGAAGGGACAGTTGCCTCCTACGAGCAGTACTTC.

The chain recombines TRBV7-6 with TRBJ1-4; a possible D gene is TRBD1 (5 bases). The CDR3 runs to 15 residues. Germline values: CDR1 SGHVS, CDR2 FNYEAQ. Trimming took 4 bases from V and 5 from J, leaving 14 bases between them. CDR3 loop: CASSWRAGRNEKLFF. CDR3 nucleotides: TGTGCCAGCAGCTGGAGGGCAGGGCGAAATGAAAAACTGTTTTTT. Full variable domain (rest looked up from reference TRBV7-6 and TRBJ1-4): GAGVSQSPRYKVTKRGQDVALRCDPISGHVSLYWYRQALGQGPEFLTYFNYEAQQDKSGLPNDRFSAERPEGSISTLTIQRTEQRDSAMYRCASSWRAGRNEKLFFGSGTQLSVL.

This clone is a singleton in its sample. The chain carries TRBV28 and TRBJ2-7, with D possibly being TRBD1 or TRBD2 (6 bases each). Germline V gene data show CDR1 as MDHEN and CDR2 as SYDVKM. There are 13 residues in the CDR3. V lost 8 bases, J lost 4 bases, and 15 bases lay in between. In DNA, the CDR3 is TGTGCCAGCGGAGGGGGGTCCCGTTACGAGCAGTACTTC. Encoded protein: CASGGGSRYEQYF.

The chain recombines TRBV11-2 with TRBJ2-6, with D perhaps TRBD2 (5 bases). V lost 5 bases and J lost 1, with 9 bases in between. The CDR3 runs 15 residues. Germline loops: CDR1 SGHAT, CDR2 FQNNGV. This chain's CDR3 is CASSDRGSGANVLTF. The CDR3 nucleotides read TGTGCCAGCAGCGACCGGGGTTCTGGGGCCAACGTCCTGACTTTC.

The chain is built from TRBV28 and TRBJ1-6; D is unresolved. Germline CDR1 is MDHEN and CDR2 is SYDVKM. The CDR3 runs 14 residues. V gave up 6 bases and J gave up 14 bases, with 20 bases separating them. This CDR3 is CASSPSSGIGSLHF. The CDR3, as DNA: TGTGCCAGCAGCCCTTCGTCGGGGATCGGATCCCTCCACTTT.

The genes are TRBV10-1 and TRBJ1-2; no definite D call. This CDR3 contains 14 residues. With 2 bases removed from V and 7 bases from J, the gap between germline ends came to 14 bases. In germline, CDR1 is WNHNN, CDR2 SYGVQD (reference sequence). The CDR3 DNA is TGCGCCAGCAGTGAGAACGTCTACCTTCCTGGCTACACCTTC. Its protein product is CASSENVYLPGYTF.

This chain joins TRBV28 and TRBJ1-4; D remains unclear. Between the trimmed V and J ends, which lost 2 bases and 8 bases, there was a span of 12 bases. The CDR3 has 14 residues. The germline CDR1 and CDR2 sequences are MDHEN and SYDVKM. The CDR3 sequence: CASSLRRIGEKLFF. The DNA of the CDR3 is TGTGCCAGCAGTTTACGAAGGATCGGAGAAAAACTGTTTTTT.

This clone is labeled medium-sized. The chain joins TRBV10-1 to TRBJ1-5; D remains ambiguous. Per germline, CDR1 WNHNN and CDR2 SYGVQD (reference sequence). The CDR3 runs to 14 residues. V dropped 5 bases and J dropped 11 bases, with 19 bases sitting between them. CDR3 sequence: CASSTTGTGRTQHF. Here the CDR3 DNA reads TGCGCCAGCAGTACGACCGGTACCGGTCGGACCCAGCATTTT.

The rearrangement links TRBV5-1 to TRBJ1-1; D unclear. The germline V gene encodes CDR1 SGHRS and CDR2 YFSETQ. The CDR3 runs 15 residues. Trimming stripped 3 bases from V and 2 bases from J, with 14 bases between. The CDR3 reads CASSSTGGGNTEAFF. In DNA, the CDR3 is TGCGCCAGCAGCTCGACCGGAGGCGGCAACACTGAAGCTTTCTTT.

This chain uses TRBV12-5 with TRBJ2-6; no firm D call. Trimming pared 0 bases from V and 3 bases from J, leaving 3 bases between. The CDR3 contains 14 residues. Germline V gene data show CDR1 as LGHNT and CDR2 as FRNRAP. CDR3 nucleotide sequence: TGTGCTAGTGGTTTGGTTGGTGGGGCCAACGTCCTGACTTTC. This translates into CASGLVGGANVLTF.

The chain is built from TRBV6-2 or TRBV6-3 and TRBJ2-2; TRBD2 matches 12 bases. The germline CDR1 and CDR2 sequences are MNHEY and SVGEGT. CDR3 size: 18 residues. Trimming took 4 bases from V and 7 from J; bases not matched to a gene: 13. The CDR3 sequence: CASSFPGRLAGANGELFF. Here the CDR3 DNA reads TGTGCCAGCAGTTTCCCCGGGAGACTAGCGGGGGCGAACGGGGAGCTGTTTTTT.

The chain recombines TRBV2 with TRBJ1-2, with TRBD1 identical over 8 bases. Trimming cost V 7 bases and J 3 bases; bases outside gene matches: 10. The CDR3 covers 15 residues. Germline-derived CDR1 and CDR2 are SNHLY and FYNNEI. The CDR3 sequence is CASKRGETGDYGYTF. CDR3 DNA: TGTGCCAGCAAAAGGGGTGAGACAGGGGACTATGGCTACACCTTC. Combining the CDR3 with reference TRBV2 and TRBJ1-2 gives the whole variable domain EPEVTQTPSHQVTQMGQEVILRCVPISNHLYFYWYRQILGQKVEFLVSFYNNEISEKSEIFDDQFSVERPDGSNFTLKIRSTKLEDSAMYFCASKRGETGDYGYTFGSGTRLTVV.

This chain joins TRBV28 and TRBJ1-1, with D possibly being TRBD1 (5 bases). Germline V gene sequence: CDR1 MDHEN, CDR2 SYDVKM. The CDR3 extends over 11 amino acids. The CDR3 spells CVSGAGTEAFF. In DNA, the CDR3 is TGTGTGAGTGGGGCAGGCACTGAAGCTTTCTTT. Combining the CDR3 with reference TRBV28 and TRBJ1-1 gives the whole variable domain DVKVTQSSRYLVKRTGEKVFLECVQDMDHENMFWYRQDPGLGLRLIYFSYDVKMKEKGDIPEGYSVSREKKERFSLILESASTNQTSMYLCVSGAGTEAFFGQGTRLTVV.

The rearrangement joins TRBV10-3 to TRBJ2-1, with 8 bases fitting TRBD2. Looked up from germline, CDR1 is ENHRY and CDR2 is SYGVKD. The CDR3 is made up of 14 amino acids. The ends lost 2 bases at V and 7 bases at J; junction bases unmatched: 4. CDR3 DNA: TGTGCCATCAGTGAGATCGGGACTAGTAATGAGCAGTTCTTC. Residues: CAISEIGTSNEQFF.

The sample holds a few counts of this clone. This sequence joins TRBV9 and TRBJ2-5; D may be TRBD2 (6 bases). The CDR3 has 15 amino acids. The V gene's germline CDR1 is SGDLS and CDR2 YYNGEE. Trimming shortened V by 4 bases and J by 5 bases, and 18 bases separated the two germline ends. The CDR3 loop is CASSTRGSEGETQYF. Written as DNA, the CDR3 is TGTGCCAGCAGCACCCGGGGGAGTGAGGGGGAGACCCAGTACTTC. Filled out from reference TRBV9 and TRBJ2-5, the complete variable domain reads DSGVTQTPKHLITATGQRVTLRCSPRSGDLSVYWYQQSLDQGLQFLIQYYNGEERAKGNILERFSAQQFPDLHSELNLSSLELGDSALYFCASSTRGSEGETQYFGPGTRLLVL.

This sequence joins TRBV5-1 and TRBJ1-2; the D gene is possibly TRBD1 (6 bases). The germline gives CDR1 SGHRS, CDR2 YFSETQ. V lost 0 bases, J lost 8 bases, and 14 bases lay in between. CDR3 length: 14 residues. The CDR3 DNA reads TGCGCCAGCAGCTTGGATCCGGGGGCCGGGGGCTACACCTTC. This translates into CASSLDPGAGGYTF.

This chain uses TRBV7-3 with TRBJ1-3, with unresolved D. The germline V gene encodes CDR1 SGHTA and CDR2 FQGTGA. V lost 5 bases and J 0 bases, leaving 8 bases between the germline ends. This CDR3 comprises 14 residues. In DNA, the CDR3 is TGTGCCAGCAGCCAAGCGGGCTCTGGAAACACCATATATTTT. This translates into CASSQAGSGNTIYF.

This sequence joins TRBV28 and TRBJ1-4; D perhaps matches TRBD1 (6 bases). Germline CDR1 and CDR2: MDHEN and SYDVKM. The CDR3 contains 16 residues. V was trimmed by 5 bases and J by 3 bases, leaving 16 bases between them. CDR3 bases: TGTGCCAGCAGTACACAGGGATATGCGGCTAATGAAAAACTGTTTTTT. Translation: CASSTQGYAANEKLFF. The entire variable domain, with the rest obtained from reference TRBV28 and TRBJ1-4, is as follows: DVKVTQSSRYLVKRTGEKVFLECVQDMDHENMFWYRQDPGLGLRLIYFSYDVKMKEKGDIPEGYSVSREKKERFSLILESASTNQTSMYLCASSTQGYAANEKLFFGSGTQLSVL.

The chain combines TRBV7-2 with TRBJ2-1; 12 bases agree with TRBD2. Germline trimming cut 5 bases from V and 9 bases from J; bases unmatched to any gene: 8. The CDR3 has 15 residues. Germline V gene data show CDR1 as SGHTA and CDR2 as FQGNSA. The CDR3 region has the DNA TGTGCCAGCAGCACGCTAGCGGGGGGGCGGAGTGAGCAGTTCTTC. Protein: CASSTLAGGRSEQFF.

V is TRBV6-5 and J is TRBJ2-2, with D possibly TRBD1 on 5 matching bases. V was pared by 10 bases and J by 2 bases, with 17 bases between. Germline loops: CDR1 MNHEY, CDR2 SVGAGI. The CDR3 has 15 amino acids. The CDR3 sequence: CATRSGHLNTGELFF. Here the CDR3 DNA reads TGTGCCACTAGGTCAGGACACCTAAACACCGGGGAGCTGTTTTTT.

This chain joins TRBV9 and TRBJ1-2; 10 nucleotides match TRBD1. The CDR3 has 15 amino acids. Germline trimming cut 0 bases from V and 3 bases from J; bases unmatched to any gene: 2. From germline, CDR1 is SGDLS and CDR2 YYNGEE. The CDR3 loop reads CASSVEGTGDYGYTF. The CDR3 DNA reads as TGTGCCAGCAGCGTAGAAGGGACAGGGGACTATGGCTACACCTTC. Based on the CDR3 plus reference TRBV9 and TRBJ1-2, the full variable domain is DSGVTQTPKHLITATGQRVTLRCSPRSGDLSVYWYQQSLDQGLQFLIQYYNGEERAKGNILERFSAQQFPDLHSELNLSSLELGDSALYFCASSVEGTGDYGYTFGSGTRLTVV.

This chain joins TRBV28 and TRBJ2-6, with D uncertain. The germline V gene has CDR1 MDHEN and CDR2 SYDVKM. Trimming shortened V by 2 bases and J by 1 base, and 6 bases separated the two germline ends. This CDR3 spans 15 amino acids. The CDR3 region is CASSLAGSGANVLTF. The CDR3 nucleotides read TGTGCCAGCAGTTTAGCAGGATCTGGGGCCAACGTCCTGACTTTC.